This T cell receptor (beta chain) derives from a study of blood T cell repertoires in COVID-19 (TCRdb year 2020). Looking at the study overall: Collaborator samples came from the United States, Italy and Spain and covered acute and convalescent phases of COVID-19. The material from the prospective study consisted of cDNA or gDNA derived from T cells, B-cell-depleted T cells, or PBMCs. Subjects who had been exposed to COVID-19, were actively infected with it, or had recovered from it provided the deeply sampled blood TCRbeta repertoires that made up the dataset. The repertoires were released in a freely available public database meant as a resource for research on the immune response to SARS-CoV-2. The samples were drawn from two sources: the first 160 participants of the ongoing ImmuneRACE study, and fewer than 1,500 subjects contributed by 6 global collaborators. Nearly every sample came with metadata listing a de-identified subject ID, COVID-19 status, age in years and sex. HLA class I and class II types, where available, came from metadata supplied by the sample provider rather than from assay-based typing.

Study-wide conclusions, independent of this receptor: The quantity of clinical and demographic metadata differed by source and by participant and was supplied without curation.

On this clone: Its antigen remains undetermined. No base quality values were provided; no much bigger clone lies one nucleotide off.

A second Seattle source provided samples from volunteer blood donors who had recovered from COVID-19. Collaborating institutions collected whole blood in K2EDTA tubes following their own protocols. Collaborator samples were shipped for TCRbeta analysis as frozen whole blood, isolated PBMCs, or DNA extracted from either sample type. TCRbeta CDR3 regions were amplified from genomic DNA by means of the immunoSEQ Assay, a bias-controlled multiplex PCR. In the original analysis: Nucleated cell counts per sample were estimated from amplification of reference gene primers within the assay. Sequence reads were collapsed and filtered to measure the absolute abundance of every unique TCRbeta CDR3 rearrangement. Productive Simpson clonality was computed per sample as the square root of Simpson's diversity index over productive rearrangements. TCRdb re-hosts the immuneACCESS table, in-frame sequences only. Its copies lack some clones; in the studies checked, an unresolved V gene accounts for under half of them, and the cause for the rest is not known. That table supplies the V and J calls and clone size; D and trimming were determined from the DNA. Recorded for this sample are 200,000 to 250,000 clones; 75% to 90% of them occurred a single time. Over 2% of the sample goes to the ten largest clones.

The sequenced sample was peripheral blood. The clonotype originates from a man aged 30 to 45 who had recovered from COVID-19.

The nucleotide sequence reads as follows: TGCGCCAGCAGCTTGCCCGGACTGCCCTACGAGCAGTACTTC. Protein translation: CASSLPGLPYEQYF. The V gene is TRBV5-1 and the J gene is TRBJ2-7, and perhaps TRBD2 as D gene, on 5 matching bases. Taken from the germline V gene, the CDR1 and CDR2 loops are SGHRS and YFSETQ. Reading from cysteine to phenylalanine, the CDR3 counts 14 amino acids. Just the 42-base CDR3 DNA is kept, in frame starting at base 1. V is reduced by 1 base and J by 2 bases, leaving a spacing of 10 bases between them.